Below, 22 T cell receptor beta chains from the same sample are listed, as sequenced in a study of blood T cell repertoires in COVID-19. Here immunoSEQ multiplex PCR was the method, and the copy in TCRdb shows in-frame clones only, minus some. The sample comprises about 98,000 clones, around 76% of which are singletons, and around a sixth rests with the top ten. Input material: peripheral blood. Every receptor here comes from an elderly man with acute or convalescent COVID-19.

The chain uses TRBV18 and TRBJ2-7, with a possible D match to TRBD1 (6 bases). The CDR3 covers 15 residues. The germline V and J ends were trimmed by 0 bases and 3 bases, with 12 bases remaining between them. Germline-derived CDR1 and CDR2 are KGHSH and LQKENI. This chain's CDR3 is CASSPPGTPGYEQYF. The CDR3 bases are TGTGCCAGCTCACCACCCGGGACACCTGGCTACGAGCAGTACTTC.

This clone has more than one count but fewer than ten. V usage is TRBV11-3 and J usage is TRBJ2-7; TRBD1 matches 7 bases. The CDR3 length is 15 residues. The V gene end was trimmed by 1 base and the J gene end by 7 bases; junction bases not matched to a gene: 10. Looked up from germline, CDR1 is SGHNT and CDR2 is YENEEA. CDR3 coding DNA: TGTGCCAGCAGCTTAGGGGACAGTCCCCTGAGAGAGCAGTACTTC. Its protein is CASSLGDSPLREQYF.

Only one count was recorded for this clone. The V gene is TRBV11-2, the J gene TRBJ2-7, with 7 bases identical to TRBD2. Per the germline V gene, CDR1 is SGHAT and CDR2 is FQNNGV. Trimming cost V 0 bases and J 8 bases; bases outside gene matches: 7. This CDR3 spans 14 amino acids. CDR3 coding DNA: TGTGCCAGCAGCTTAGATAACCGGGGGGACCAGCAGTACTTC. It is translated as CASSLDNRGDQQYF. Variable domain in full (rest from reference TRBV11-2 and TRBJ2-7): EAGVAQSPRYKIIEKRQSVAFWCNPISGHATLYWYQQILGQGPKLLIQFQNNGVVDDSQLPKDRFSAERLKGVDSTLKIQPAKLEDSAVYLCASSLDNRGDQQYFGPGTRLTVT.

The chain has TRBV6-5 and TRBJ2-1; D is unresolved. This CDR3 has 13 amino acids. Per germline, CDR1 MNHEY and CDR2 SVGAGI. V lost 6 bases and J 6 bases, leaving 12 bases between the germline ends. CDR3 in DNA: TGTGCCAGCAGACAATTGGCTTTCAATGAGCAGTTCTTC. It translates to CASRQLAFNEQFF.

The rearrangement joins TRBV28 to TRBJ1-5; 7 bases agree with TRBD1. The CDR3 spans 15 residues. Per germline, CDR1 MDHEN and CDR2 SYDVKM. The V segment lost 7 bases and the J segment 0 bases; nucleotides outside the gene matches: 6. CDR3 in DNA: TGTGCCAGCACCCCGGGACAGCATAGCAATCAGCCCCAGCATTTT. Translated, it gives CASTPGQHSNQPQHF.

The chain combines TRBV6-1 with TRBJ1-5; 10 nucleotides align to TRBD1. The germline gives CDR1 MNHNS, CDR2 SASEGT. Losses at the gene ends were 3 bases for V and 1 base for J; bases not matched to a gene: 6. This CDR3 contains 17 residues. The CDR3: CASSEGTGARSNQPQHF. The CDR3 DNA is TGTGCCAGCAGTGAGGGGACAGGGGCAAGGAGCAATCAGCCCCAGCATTTT.

The chain is built from TRBV28 and TRBJ2-7, with 8 bases lining up with TRBD1. From germline, CDR1 is MDHEN and CDR2 SYDVKM. The junction had 5 bases not matched to a gene; V was cut back by 5 bases and J by 2 bases. The CDR3 consists of 14 residues. The CDR3 coding sequence is TGTGCCAGCAGTCTCCGACAGGGGACCTACGAGCAGTACTTC. Translating gives CASSLRQGTYEQYF.

The rearrangement joins TRBV11-2 to TRBJ2-1; no definite D call. Germline assignment: CDR1 SGHAT and CDR2 FQNNGV. V lost 5 bases and J 5 bases, leaving 13 bases between the germline ends. This CDR3 is built from 14 residues. The chain's CDR3 is CASSPSPEHNEQFF. In DNA form, the CDR3 reads TGTGCCAGCAGCCCATCGCCGGAGCACAATGAGCAGTTCTTC.

The chain couples TRBV7-2 to TRBJ2-1; TRBD2 is a possible D gene (5 bases). Per germline, CDR1 SGHTA and CDR2 FQGNSA. The V and J ends lost 1 base and 15 bases respectively, with 16 bases between them. The CDR3 extends over 13 amino acids. The CDR3 protein is CASSLGGAPEGFF. Written as DNA, the CDR3 is TGTGCCAGCAGCTTAGGCGGCGCCCCCGAGGGGTTCTTC. The full variable domain, with the rest looked up from reference TRBV7-2 and TRBJ2-1, is GAGVSQSPSNKVTEKGKDVELRCDPISGHTALYWYRQSLGQGLEFLIYFQGNSAPDKSGLPSDRFSAERTGGSVSTLTIQRTQQEDSAVYLCASSLGGAPEGFFGPGTRLTVL.

CDR3 bases: TGCGCCAGCAGCTTAGACAATGGAAACACCATATATTTT. Translated: CASSLDNGNTIYF. The chain is built from TRBV5-1 and TRBJ1-3; D is unresolved. V gave up 2 bases and J gave up 3 bases, with 6 bases separating them. The V gene's germline CDR1 is SGHRS and CDR2 YFSETQ. The CDR3 loop spans 13 amino acids.

This chain connects TRBV19 to TRBJ2-1; 7 bases fit TRBD2. Per germline, CDR1 LNHDA and CDR2 SQIVND (reference sequence). V lost 4 bases and J lost 0; bases outside the gene matches: 3. The CDR3 runs 15 residues. The CDR3 sequence is CASSTTSASYNEQFF. CDR3 sequence (DNA): TGTGCCAGTAGTACAACTAGCGCCTCCTACAATGAGCAGTTCTTC.

The V call is TRBV9, the J call TRBJ2-3; TRBD1 is a possible D gene (6 bases). CDR1 and CDR2 (germline): SGDLS, YYNGEE. CDR3 length: 15 amino acids. V lost 3 bases and J 6 bases, leaving 17 bases between the germline ends. CDR3 DNA: TGTGCCAGCAGCGGCCCTGGGACACCTACTGATACGCAGTATTTT. It yields the protein CASSGPGTPTDTQYF.

The V and J genes are TRBV6-5 and TRBJ2-7; D is perhaps TRBD1 (5 bases). Germline CDR1 MNHEY, CDR2 SVGAGI. The CDR3 extends over 14 amino acids. Trimming removed 6 bases at V and 1 base at J, with 13 bases between. The CDR3 DNA reads as TGTGCCAGCAGGATGGAACAGGCTTCCTACGAGCAGTACTTC. Protein sequence: CASRMEQASYEQYF.

V gene TRBV3-1 (or the pseudogene TRBV3-2) combines with J gene TRBJ2-3; 13 bases fit TRBD2. CDR3 length: 17 residues. Germline CDR1 LGHDT, CDR2 YNNKEL (reference sequence). The V and J ends lost 0 bases and 4 bases, in that order; junction bases with no gene match: 4. CDR3: CASSQDRLAGGPDTQYF. In nucleotides, the CDR3 is TGTGCCAGCAGCCAAGATCGACTAGCGGGAGGCCCAGATACGCAGTATTTT.

The chain couples TRBV7-2 to TRBJ2-7; possible D gene TRBD2, 6 bases. V lost 3 bases and J lost 4, with 16 bases in between. The CDR3 has 15 amino acids. Per the germline V gene, CDR1 is SGHTA and CDR2 is FQGNSA. For the CDR3, the DNA is TGTGCCAGCAGCTTGGGGCTAGCGAGCATGTACGAGCAGTACTTC. This sequence encodes CASSLGLASMYEQYF.

This chain joins TRBV11-2 and TRBJ2-1; TRBD1 might be the D (6 bases). The CDR3 has 16 amino acids. Per the germline V gene, CDR1 is SGHAT and CDR2 is FQNNGV. V was cut by 3 bases and J by 2 bases, with 14 bases left in between. The CDR3 DNA reads TGTGCCAGCAGCTTTCCCGGGACAAATACCTACAATGAGCAGTTCTTC. Translating gives CASSFPGTNTYNEQFF.

V and J are TRBV7-6 and TRBJ2-1; D is perhaps TRBD2 (6 bases). The length of the CDR3 is 11 residues. Germline CDR1 SGHVS, CDR2 FNYEAQ. The V gene lost 5 bases and the J gene lost 11 bases, with 10 bases spanning the gap. CDR3 sequence reads: CASSPGGQQFF. DNA of the CDR3: TGTGCCAGCAGCCCCGGGGGTCAGCAGTTCTTC.

CDR3 nucleotides: TGTGCCGTAATCGGAGTCCTTAACACTGAAGCTTTCTTT. Its protein is CAVIGVLNTEAFF. The chain recombines TRBV28 with TRBJ1-1; D is unclear. Trimming cost V 11 bases and J 2 bases, with 15 bases left between them. The CDR3 sequence is 13 residues long. The V gene's germline CDR1 is MDHEN and CDR2 SYDVKM.

The J gene is TRBJ1-1, the V gene TRBV5-6; 7 bases match TRBD1. This CDR3 comprises 17 residues. Germline V gene data show CDR1 as SGHDT and CDR2 as YYEEEE. V lost 3 bases to trimming and J lost 6 bases; unmatched junction nucleotides: 17. CDR3 sequence reads: CASSWGQKRSLTSEAFF. In DNA, the CDR3 is TGTGCCAGCAGCTGGGGACAGAAAAGATCCTTAACTTCTGAAGCTTTCTTT.

This clone was recorded once. The CDR3 spells CASSPPGRSVHEQYF. DNA of the CDR3: TGCGCCAGCAGCCCCCCGGGGAGATCCGTCCACGAGCAGTACTTC. The rearrangement joins TRBV5-1 to TRBJ2-7, with D possibly TRBD2 on 5 matching bases. Trimming shortened V by 4 bases and J by 5 bases, and 19 bases separated the two germline ends. This CDR3 spans 15 amino acids. CDR1 and CDR2 from the germline V gene are SGHRS and YFSETQ. The variable domain in full, completed from reference TRBV5-1 and TRBJ2-7, reads KAGVTQTPRYLIKTRGQQVTLSCSPISGHRSVSWYQQTPGQGLQFLFEYFSETQRNKGNFPGRFSGRQFSNSRSEMNVSTLELGDSALYLCASSPPGRSVHEQYFGPGTRLTVT.

The CDR3, as DNA: TGTGCCAGCAGCCTGGAGGGTAATGAGCAGTTCTTC. Protein product: CASSLEGNEQFF. This chain uses TRBV3-1 (or the pseudogene TRBV3-2) with TRBJ2-1; a weak D match, TRBD2 (6 bases). Germline loops: CDR1 LGHDT, CDR2 YNNKEL (reference sequence). The CDR3 has 12 amino acids. The germline V and J ends were trimmed by 4 bases and 7 bases, with 8 bases remaining between them.

The chain couples TRBV6-6 to TRBJ2-7; D may be TRBD2 (7 bases). This CDR3 comprises 15 residues. Germline assignment: CDR1 MNHNY and CDR2 SVGAGI (reference sequence). The V end was cut by 5 bases, the J end by 2 bases, with 16 bases between. The CDR3 here is CASSEGGAGTYEQYF. Here the CDR3 DNA reads TGTGCCAGCAGTGAGGGGGGGGCAGGGACCTACGAGCAGTACTTC.